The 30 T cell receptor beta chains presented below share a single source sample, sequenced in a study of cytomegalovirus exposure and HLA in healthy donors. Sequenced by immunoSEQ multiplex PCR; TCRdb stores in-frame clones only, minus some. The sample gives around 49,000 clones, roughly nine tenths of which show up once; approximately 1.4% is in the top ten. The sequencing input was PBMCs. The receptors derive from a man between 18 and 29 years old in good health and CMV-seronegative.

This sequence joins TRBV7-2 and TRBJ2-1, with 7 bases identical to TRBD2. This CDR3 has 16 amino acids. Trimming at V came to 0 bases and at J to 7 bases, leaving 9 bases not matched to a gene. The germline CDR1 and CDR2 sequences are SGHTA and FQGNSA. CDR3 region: CASSLAFQRERNEQFF. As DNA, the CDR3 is TGTGCCAGCAGCTTAGCGTTTCAGCGGGAAAGGAATGAGCAGTTCTTC.

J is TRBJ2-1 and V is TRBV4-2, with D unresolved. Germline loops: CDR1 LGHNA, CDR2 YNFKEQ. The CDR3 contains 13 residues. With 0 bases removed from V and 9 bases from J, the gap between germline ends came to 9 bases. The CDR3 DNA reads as TGTGCCAGCAGCCAAGATATTCCGGGTGAGCAGTTCTTC. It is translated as CASSQDIPGEQFF.

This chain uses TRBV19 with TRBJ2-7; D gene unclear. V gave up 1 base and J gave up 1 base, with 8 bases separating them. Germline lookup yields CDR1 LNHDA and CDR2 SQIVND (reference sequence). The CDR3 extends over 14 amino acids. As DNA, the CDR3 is TGTGCCAGTAGTATAGTGGGCCGATCCTACGAGCAGTACTTC. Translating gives CASSIVGRSYEQYF.

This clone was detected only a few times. CDR3 nucleotide sequence: TGTGCCAGCAGCCGCGTTCGGGACGAGCAGTACTTC. Encoded protein: CASSRVRDEQYF. This sequence joins TRBV5-6 and TRBJ2-7; the D is unclear. The ends were cut back, 4 bases at V and 5 bases at J, with 10 bases in the middle. Germline loops: CDR1 SGHDT, CDR2 YYEEEE. This CDR3 is built from 12 residues.

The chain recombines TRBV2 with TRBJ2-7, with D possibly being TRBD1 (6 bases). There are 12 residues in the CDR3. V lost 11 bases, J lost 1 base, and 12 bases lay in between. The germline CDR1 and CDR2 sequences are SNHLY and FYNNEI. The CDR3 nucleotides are TGTGCCGGGCAAGGGACATCCTACGAGCAGTACTTC. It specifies CAGQGTSYEQYF.

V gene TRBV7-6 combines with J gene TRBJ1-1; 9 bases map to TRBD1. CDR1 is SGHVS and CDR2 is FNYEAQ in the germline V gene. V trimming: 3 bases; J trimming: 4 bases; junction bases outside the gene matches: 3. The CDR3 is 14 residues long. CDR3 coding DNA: TGTGCCAGCAGCTTGGACAGGGGTTTCACTGAAGCTTTCTTT. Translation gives CASSLDRGFTEAFF.

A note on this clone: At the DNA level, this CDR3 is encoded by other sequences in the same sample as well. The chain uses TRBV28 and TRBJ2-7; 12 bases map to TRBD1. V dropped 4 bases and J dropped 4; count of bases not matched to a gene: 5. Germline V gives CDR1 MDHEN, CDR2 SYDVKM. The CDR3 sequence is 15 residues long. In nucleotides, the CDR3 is TGTGCCAGCAGTTCTCCGGGACAGGGGGCTTACGAGCAGTACTTC. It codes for CASSSPGQGAYEQYF.

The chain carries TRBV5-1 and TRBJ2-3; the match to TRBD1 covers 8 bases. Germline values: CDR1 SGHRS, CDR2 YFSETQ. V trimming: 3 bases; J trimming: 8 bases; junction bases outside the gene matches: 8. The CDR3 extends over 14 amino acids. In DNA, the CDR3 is TGCGCCAGCAGCTCCGGGACAGGAGGCGTTACGCAGTATTTT. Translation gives CASSSGTGGVTQYF.

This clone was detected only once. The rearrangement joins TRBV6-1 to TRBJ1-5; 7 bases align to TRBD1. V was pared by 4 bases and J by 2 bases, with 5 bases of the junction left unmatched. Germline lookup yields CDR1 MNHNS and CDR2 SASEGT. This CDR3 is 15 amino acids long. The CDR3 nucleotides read TGTGCCAGCAGTGCAAACAGGGGTGGCAATCAGCCCCAGCATTTT. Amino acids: CASSANRGGNQPQHF.

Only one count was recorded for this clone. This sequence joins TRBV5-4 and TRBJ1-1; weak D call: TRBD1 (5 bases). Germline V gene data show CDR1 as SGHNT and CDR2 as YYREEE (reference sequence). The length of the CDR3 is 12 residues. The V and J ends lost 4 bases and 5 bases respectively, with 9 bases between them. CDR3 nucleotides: TGTGCCAGCAGCGACGGGGGTACTGAAGCTTTCTTT. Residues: CASSDGGTEAFF.

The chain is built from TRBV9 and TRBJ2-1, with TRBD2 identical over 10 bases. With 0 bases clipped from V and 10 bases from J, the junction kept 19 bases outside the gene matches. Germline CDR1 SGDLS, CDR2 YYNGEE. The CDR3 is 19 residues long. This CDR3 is CASSVVGSGRSRPQAEQFF. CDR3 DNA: TGTGCCAGCAGCGTAGTCGGTAGCGGGAGGAGTAGACCTCAGGCGGAGCAGTTCTTC.

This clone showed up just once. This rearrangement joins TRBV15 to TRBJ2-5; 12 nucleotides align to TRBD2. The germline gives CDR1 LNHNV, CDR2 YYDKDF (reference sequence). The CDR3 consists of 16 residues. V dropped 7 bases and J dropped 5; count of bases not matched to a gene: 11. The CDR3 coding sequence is TGTGCCACCAAAGATCTAGCGGGAGGGCCGTGGGAGACCCAGTACTTC. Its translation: CATKDLAGGPWETQYF. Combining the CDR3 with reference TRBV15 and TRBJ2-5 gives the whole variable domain DAMVIQNPRYQVTQFGKPVTLSCSQTLNHNVMYWYQQKSSQAPKLLFHYYDKDFNNEADTPDNFQSRRPNTSFCFLDIRSPGLGDTAMYLCATKDLAGGPWETQYFGPGTRLLVL.

The CDR3 nucleotides read TGCGCCAGCAGCCAGACAGGGATCAATCAGCCCCAGCATTTT. Amino acids: CASSQTGINQPQHF. The chain recombines TRBV5-1 with TRBJ1-5, with 7 bases fitting TRBD1. The CDR3 is 14 amino acids. V dropped 4 bases and J dropped 3; count of bases not matched to a gene: 4. The germline V gene has CDR1 SGHRS and CDR2 YFSETQ. The full variable domain, with the rest looked up from reference TRBV5-1 and TRBJ1-5, is KAGVTQTPRYLIKTRGQQVTLSCSPISGHRSVSWYQQTPGQGLQFLFEYFSETQRNKGNFPGRFSGRQFSNSRSEMNVSTLELGDSALYLCASSQTGINQPQHFGDGTRLSIL.

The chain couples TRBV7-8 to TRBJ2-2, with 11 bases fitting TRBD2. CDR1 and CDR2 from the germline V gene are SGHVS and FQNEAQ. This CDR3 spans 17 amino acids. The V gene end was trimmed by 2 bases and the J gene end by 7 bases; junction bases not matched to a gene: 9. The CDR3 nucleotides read TGTGCCAGCAGCTTACAACTAGCGGGAGATGGAAGCGGGGAGCTGTTTTTT. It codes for CASSLQLAGDGSGELFF.

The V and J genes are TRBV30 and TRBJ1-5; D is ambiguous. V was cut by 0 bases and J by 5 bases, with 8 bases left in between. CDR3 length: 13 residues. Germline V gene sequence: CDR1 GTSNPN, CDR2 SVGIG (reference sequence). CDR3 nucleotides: TGTGCCTGGAGTGTATCGCGGGATCAGCCCCAGCATTTT. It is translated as CAWSVSRDQPQHF.

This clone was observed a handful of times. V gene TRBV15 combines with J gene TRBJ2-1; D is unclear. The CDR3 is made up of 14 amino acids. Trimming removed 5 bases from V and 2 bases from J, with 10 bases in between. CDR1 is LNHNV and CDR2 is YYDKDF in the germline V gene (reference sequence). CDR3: CATSSRSTYNEQFF. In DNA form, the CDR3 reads TGTGCCACCAGCTCCAGGTCTACCTACAATGAGCAGTTCTTC. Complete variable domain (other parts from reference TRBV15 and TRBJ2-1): DAMVIQNPRYQVTQFGKPVTLSCSQTLNHNVMYWYQQKSSQAPKLLFHYYDKDFNNEADTPDNFQSRRPNTSFCFLDIRSPGLGDTAMYLCATSSRSTYNEQFFGPGTRLTVL.

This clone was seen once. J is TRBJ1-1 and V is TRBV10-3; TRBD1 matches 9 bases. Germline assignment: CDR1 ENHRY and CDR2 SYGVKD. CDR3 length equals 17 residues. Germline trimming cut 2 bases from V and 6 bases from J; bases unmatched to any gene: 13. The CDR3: CAISEGDRELYSAEAFF. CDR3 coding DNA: TGTGCCATCAGTGAGGGGGACAGGGAGTTGTACAGCGCTGAAGCTTTCTTT.

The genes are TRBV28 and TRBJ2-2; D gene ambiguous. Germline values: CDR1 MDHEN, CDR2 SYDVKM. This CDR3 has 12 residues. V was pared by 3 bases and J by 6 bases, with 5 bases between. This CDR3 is CASSFDSGELFF. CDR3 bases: TGTGCCAGCAGTTTCGACTCCGGGGAGCTGTTTTTT.

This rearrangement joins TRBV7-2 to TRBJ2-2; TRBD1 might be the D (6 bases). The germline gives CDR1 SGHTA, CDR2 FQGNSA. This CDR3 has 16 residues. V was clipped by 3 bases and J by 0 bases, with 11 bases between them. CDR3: CASSFTGTPNTGELFF. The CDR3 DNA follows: TGTGCCAGCAGCTTCACCGGGACACCGAACACCGGGGAGCTGTTTTTT.

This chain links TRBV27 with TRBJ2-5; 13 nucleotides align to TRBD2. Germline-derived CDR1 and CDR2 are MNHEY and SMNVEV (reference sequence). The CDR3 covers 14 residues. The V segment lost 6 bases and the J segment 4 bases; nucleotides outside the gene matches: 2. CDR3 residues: CASRGLAGRETQYF. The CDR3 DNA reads TGTGCCAGCAGGGGACTAGCGGGAAGAGAGACCCAGTACTTC.

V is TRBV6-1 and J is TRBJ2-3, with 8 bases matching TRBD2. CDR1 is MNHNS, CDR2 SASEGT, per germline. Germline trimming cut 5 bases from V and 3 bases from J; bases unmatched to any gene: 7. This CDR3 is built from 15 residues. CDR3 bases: TGTGCCAGCAGTCCGAGCGGGAGTTTAACAGATACGCAGTATTTT. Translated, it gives CASSPSGSLTDTQYF.

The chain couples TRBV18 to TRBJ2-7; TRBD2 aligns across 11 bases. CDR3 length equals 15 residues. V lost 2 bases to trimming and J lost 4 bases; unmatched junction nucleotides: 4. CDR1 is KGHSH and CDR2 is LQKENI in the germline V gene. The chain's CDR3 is CASSPGTSGLYEQYF. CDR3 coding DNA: TGTGCCAGCTCACCAGGGACTAGCGGACTATACGAGCAGTACTTC.

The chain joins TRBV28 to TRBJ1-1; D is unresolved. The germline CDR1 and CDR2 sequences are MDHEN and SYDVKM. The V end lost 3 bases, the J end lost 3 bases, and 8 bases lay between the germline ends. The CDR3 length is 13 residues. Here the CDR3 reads CASSLLRYTEAFF. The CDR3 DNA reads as TGTGCCAGCAGTTTGCTTCGGTACACTGAAGCTTTCTTT.

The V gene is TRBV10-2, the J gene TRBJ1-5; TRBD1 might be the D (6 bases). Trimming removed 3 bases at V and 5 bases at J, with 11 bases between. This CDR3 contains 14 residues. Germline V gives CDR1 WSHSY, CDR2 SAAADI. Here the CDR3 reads CASSESAGDQPQHF. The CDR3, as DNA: TGCGCCAGCAGTGAATCGGCAGGGGATCAGCCCCAGCATTTT.

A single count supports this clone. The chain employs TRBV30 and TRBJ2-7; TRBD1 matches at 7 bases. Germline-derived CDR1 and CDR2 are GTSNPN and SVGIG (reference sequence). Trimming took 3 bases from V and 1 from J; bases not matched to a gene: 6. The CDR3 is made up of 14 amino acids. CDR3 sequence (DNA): TGTGCCTGGAGCCTCGGGACAGTGTCCTACGAGCAGTACTTC. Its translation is CAWSLGTVSYEQYF. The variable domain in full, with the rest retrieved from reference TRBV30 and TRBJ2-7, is SQTIHQWPATLVQPVGSPLSLECTVEGTSNPNLYWYRQAAGRGLQLLFYSVGIGQISSEVPQNLSASRPQDRQFILSSKKLLLSDSGFYLCAWSLGTVSYEQYFGPGTRLTVT.

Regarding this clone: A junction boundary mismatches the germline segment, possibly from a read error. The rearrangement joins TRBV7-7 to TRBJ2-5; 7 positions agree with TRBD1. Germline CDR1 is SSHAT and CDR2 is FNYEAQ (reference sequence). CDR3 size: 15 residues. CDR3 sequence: CASSLLFTGDNSQYF. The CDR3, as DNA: TGTGCTAGCAGCTTACTTTTTACAGGGGATAATTCCCAGTACTTC.

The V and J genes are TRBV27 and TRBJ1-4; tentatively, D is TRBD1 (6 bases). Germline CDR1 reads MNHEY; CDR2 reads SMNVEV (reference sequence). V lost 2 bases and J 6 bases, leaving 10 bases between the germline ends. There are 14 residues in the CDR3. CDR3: CASSLNRVYEKLFF. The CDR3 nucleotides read TGTGCCAGCAGTTTAAACAGGGTCTATGAAAAACTGTTTTTT.

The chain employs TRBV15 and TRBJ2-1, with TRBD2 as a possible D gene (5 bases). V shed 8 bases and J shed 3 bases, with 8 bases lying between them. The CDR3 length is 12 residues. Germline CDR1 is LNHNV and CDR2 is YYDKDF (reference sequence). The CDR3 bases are TGTGCCACCGCCGGGGACTACAATGAGCAGTTCTTC. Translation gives CATAGDYNEQFF.

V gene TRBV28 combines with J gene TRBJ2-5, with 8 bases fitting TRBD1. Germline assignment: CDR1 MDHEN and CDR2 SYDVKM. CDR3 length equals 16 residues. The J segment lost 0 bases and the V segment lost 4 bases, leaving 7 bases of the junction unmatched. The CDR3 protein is CASSSRTGTHQETQYF. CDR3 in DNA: TGTGCCAGCAGTTCGCGGACAGGGACGCACCAAGAGACCCAGTACTTC.

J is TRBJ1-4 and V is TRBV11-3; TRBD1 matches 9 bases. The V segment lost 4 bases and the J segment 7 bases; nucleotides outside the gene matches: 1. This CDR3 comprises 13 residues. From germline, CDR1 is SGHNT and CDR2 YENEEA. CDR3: CASSSDRGEKLFF. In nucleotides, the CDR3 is TGTGCCAGCAGCTCGGACAGGGGTGAAAAACTGTTTTTT.